Following are 19 T cell receptor beta chains from one sample sequenced in a study of blood T cell repertoires in COVID-19. TCRdb's copy holds only in-frame clones and misses some; the assay was immunoSEQ multiplex PCR. The repertoire holds approximately 190,000 clones, approximately 91% seen once, with less than 7.5% in the top ten. Material for sequencing was peripheral blood. The receptors come from a woman aged 40 to 55 who had recovered from COVID-19.

The rearrangement uses TRBV11-2 and TRBJ1-2, with D possibly matching TRBD1 (5 bases). CDR1 is SGHAT, CDR2 FQNNGV, per germline. The CDR3 contains 14 residues. V lost 5 bases and J lost 7, with 17 bases in between. This CDR3 reads CASSPDTHASGYTF. The CDR3 nucleotides are TGTGCCAGCAGCCCGGACACCCACGCCTCTGGCTACACCTTC.

This chain connects TRBV12-3 or TRBV12-4 to TRBJ1-5; D unclear. V lost 5 bases and J lost 5, with 10 bases in between. The CDR3 is made up of 13 amino acids. CDR3 bases: TGTGCCAGCAGTAGCAGGCTGGATCAGCCCCAGCATTTT. Translation gives CASSSRLDQPQHF.

The CDR3 DNA reads TGTGCCAGCAGTTACGGGGGAGGGACCGAGGGTACGCAGTATTTT. As protein: CASSYGGGTEGTQYF. V usage is TRBV6-5 and J usage is TRBJ2-3; 7 positions match TRBD2. The CDR3 totals 15 residues. Germline assignment: CDR1 MNHEY and CDR2 SVGAGI. Unmatched junction bases numbered 10, after V lost 2 bases and J lost 8 bases.

The chain joins TRBV19 to TRBJ2-1; 9 nucleotides align to TRBD1. Looked up from germline, CDR1 is LNHDA and CDR2 is SQIVND (reference sequence). The junction had 5 bases not matched to a gene; V was cut back by 4 bases and J by 7 bases. The CDR3 consists of 14 residues. DNA of the CDR3: TGTGCCAGTAGTAACAGGGGGCTCGAGAATGAGCAGTTCTTC. Translated: CASSNRGLENEQFF.

The genes are TRBV25-1 and TRBJ2-2; 8 nucleotides agree with TRBD1. After removal of 2 bases from V and 7 bases from J, the junction contained 6 bases not matched to a gene. The CDR3 totals 15 residues. From germline, CDR1 is MGHDK and CDR2 SYGVNS. Here the CDR3 reads CASSEPGGAGGELFF. DNA of the CDR3: TGTGCCAGCAGTGAACCAGGGGGCGCAGGCGGGGAGCTGTTTTTT.

The J gene is TRBJ2-3, the V gene TRBV3-1 (or the pseudogene TRBV3-2); 7 bases are shared with TRBD2. Trimming removed 4 bases from V and 1 base from J; junction bases left unmatched: 8. The germline V gene encodes CDR1 LGHDT and CDR2 YNNKEL (reference sequence). The CDR3 loop spans 16 amino acids. The CDR3 region is CASSPRAGTRTDTQYF. DNA for the CDR3: TGTGCCAGCAGCCCACGAGCGGGAACCCGCACAGATACGCAGTATTTT.

This chain links TRBV5-1 with TRBJ2-7, with TRBD2 matching 12 bases. The V gene's germline CDR1 is SGHRS and CDR2 YFSETQ. The CDR3 length is 15 residues. V gave up 4 bases and J gave up 4 bases; unmatched junction bases: 6. The CDR3 loop reads CASSQTSGSQYEQYF. CDR3 bases: TGCGCCAGCAGCCAGACTAGCGGGAGTCAATACGAGCAGTACTTC. The entire variable domain, with the rest obtained from reference TRBV5-1 and TRBJ2-7, is as follows: KAGVTQTPRYLIKTRGQQVTLSCSPISGHRSVSWYQQTPGQGLQFLFEYFSETQRNKGNFPGRFSGRQFSNSRSEMNVSTLELGDSALYLCASSQTSGSQYEQYFGPGTRLTVT.

In this sample, this clone turned up once. V and J are TRBV27 and TRBJ1-2; the D gene is possibly TRBD1 (5 bases). The germline V and J ends were trimmed by 3 bases and 5 bases, with 22 bases remaining between them. CDR1 and CDR2 from the germline V gene are MNHEY and SMNVEV (reference sequence). The CDR3 spans 17 residues. The CDR3 nucleotides are TGTGCCAGCAGTTTTAGGGGTGGTGCCGTGGGCCGATATGGCTACACCTTC. Translation: CASSFRGGAVGRYGYTF.

This sequence joins TRBV28 and TRBJ1-4; 8 bases fit TRBD1. This CDR3 region has 16 residues. CDR1 and CDR2 (germline): MDHEN, SYDVKM. With V trimmed by 7 bases and J by 0 bases, 7 bases remained unmatched. Here the CDR3 DNA reads TGTGCCAGCACAGGACAGGGAACAGCAACTAATGAAAAACTGTTTTTT. It codes for CASTGQGTATNEKLFF.

This chain uses TRBV5-8 with TRBJ2-7; 11 bases map to TRBD2. Trimming cost V 3 bases and J 4 bases; bases outside gene matches: 6. There are 15 residues in the CDR3. Germline assignment: CDR1 SGHTS and CDR2 YDEGEE. As DNA, the CDR3 is TGTGCCAGCAGCTACGTACTAGCGGGAGAGTACGAGCAGTACTTC. Its protein product is CASSYVLAGEYEQYF.

The chain has TRBV28 and TRBJ1-2; no reliable D call. The CDR3 sequence is 10 residues long. Germline CDR1 is MDHEN and CDR2 is SYDVKM. Trimming pared 6 bases from V and 8 bases from J, leaving 7 bases between. CDR3: CASRDFGYTF. The DNA for the CDR3 is TGTGCCAGCAGGGACTTCGGCTACACCTTC.

Notes on this clone: Germline and junction disagree at one end, which may indicate a read error. The chain uses TRBV6-1 and TRBJ2-4; no firm D call. This CDR3 region has 16 residues. Germline V gene data show CDR1 as MNHNS and CDR2 as SASEGT. The CDR3 DNA reads TGTGCCAGCAGCGAAGCCACTTCACTAGCCAAAAACATTCAGTACTTC. This encodes CASSEATSLAKNIQYF.

This chain links TRBV7-8 with TRBJ2-1; possible D gene TRBD2, 5 bases. The CDR3 loop spans 11 amino acids. CDR1 is SGHVS, CDR2 FQNEAQ, per germline. V was pared by 5 bases and J by 9 bases, with 8 bases between. CDR3 sequence: CASSSRGEQFF. CDR3 DNA sequence: TGTGCCAGCAGCAGTCGGGGTGAGCAGTTCTTC.

The chain combines TRBV11-3 with TRBJ2-3; D gene uncertain. The CDR3 is 14 amino acids. Germline V lookup: CDR1 SGHNT, CDR2 YENEEA. Trimming cost V 4 bases and J 2 bases, with 10 bases left between them. CDR3 in DNA: TGTGCCAGCAGCTATAGGAGTACCACAGATACGCAGTATTTT. It yields the protein CASSYRSTTDTQYF.

The V gene is TRBV7-2, the J gene TRBJ2-7; possibly TRBD1 for D (6 bases). The V end lost 3 bases, the J end lost 3 bases, and 15 bases lay between the germline ends. CDR1 is SGHTA, CDR2 FQGNSA, per germline. The CDR3 extends over 15 amino acids. CDR3 loop: CASSLATGRLYEQYF. Here the CDR3 DNA reads TGTGCCAGCAGCTTGGCGACAGGACGCCTCTACGAGCAGTACTTC.

The chain uses TRBV4-2 and TRBJ2-1, with TRBD2 matching over 7 bases. Trimming removed 7 bases from V and 4 bases from J; junction bases left unmatched: 16. Germline CDR1 LGHNA, CDR2 YNFKEQ. This CDR3 has 17 amino acids. Here the CDR3 reads CASIAAGVGGIYNEQFF. The CDR3 DNA follows: TGTGCCAGCATAGCCGCGGGAGTAGGTGGGATTTACAATGAGCAGTTCTTC.

The chain combines TRBV14 with TRBJ2-1, with 7 bases that match TRBD1. With V trimmed by 0 bases and J by 8 bases, 13 bases remained unmatched. Germline loops: CDR1 SGHDN, CDR2 FVKESK. CDR3 length: 17 residues. The CDR3 sequence: CASSQDLGASQGDEQFF. In DNA form, the CDR3 reads TGTGCCAGCAGCCAAGATCTCGGCGCTAGCCAGGGGGATGAGCAGTTCTTC.

This clone was counted many times. The rearrangement uses TRBV2 and TRBJ2-6; maybe TRBD1 (5 bases). CDR1 and CDR2 (germline): SNHLY, FYNNEI. The CDR3 consists of 15 residues. V was shortened by 6 bases and J by 2 bases, with 11 bases between the two germline ends. This chain's CDR3 is CASSSQGAGANVLTF. In DNA form, the CDR3 reads TGTGCCAGCAGCTCTCAGGGTGCTGGGGCCAACGTCCTGACTTTC.

The chain employs TRBV5-5 and TRBJ2-1, with a possible D match to TRBD2 (5 bases). CDR1 and CDR2 from the germline V gene are SGHKS and YYEKEE (reference sequence). V shed 7 bases and J shed 0 bases, with 8 bases lying between them. The CDR3 totals 13 residues. Here the CDR3 reads CASVGSSYNEQFF. CDR3 bases: TGTGCCAGCGTTGGGAGCTCCTACAATGAGCAGTTCTTC.